The 25 T cell receptor beta chains below come from one sample, sequenced in a study of T cells after yellow fever vaccination. Using its own MiXCR run on the 5' RACE reads, TCRdb lists one record per CDR3 protein. The sample has some 300,000 distinct CDR3 sequences, 3% to 4.5% seen once. This material consisted of PBMCs, taken on the day of the yellow fever booster vaccination. The receptors originated from a young man who received the YFV17D yellow fever vaccine.

This clonotype was counted a few times. This chain joins TRBV4-3 and TRBJ2-4, with 8 bases aligning to TRBD1. This CDR3 has 15 residues. The germline gives CDR1 LGHNA, CDR2 YSLEER. The ends lost 3 bases at V and 3 bases at J; junction bases unmatched: 4. CDR3 sequence: CASSQGTGGKNIQYF. The CDR3 DNA sequence: TGCGCCAGCAGCCAGGGTACAGGGGGCAAAAACATTCAGTACTTC.

This clonotype was counted a few times. The chain carries TRBV5-6 and TRBJ1-5, with D unclear. The V end lost 0 bases, the J end lost 0 bases, and 10 bases lay between the germline ends. The CDR3 covers 16 residues. CDR1 is SGHDT and CDR2 is YYEEEE in the germline V gene. CDR3 loop: CASSLGVYRSNQPQHF. In DNA, the CDR3 is TGTGCCAGCAGCTTGGGGGTCTACCGTAGCAATCAGCCCCAGCATTTT.

Many counts were recorded for this clonotype. This chain links TRBV27 with TRBJ2-7, with TRBD1 matching 10 bases. The CDR3 contains 16 residues. J gave up 1 base and V 5 bases, and 8 bases lay outside the gene matches. CDR1 and CDR2 from the germline V gene are MNHEY and SMNVEV (reference sequence). CDR3 DNA: TGTGCCAGCAGTATCTGGACAGGGGGTCAGTCCTACGAGCAGTACTTC. Its translation: CASSIWTGGQSYEQYF.

This clonotype was observed many times. This chain uses TRBV7-9 with TRBJ2-5; D is possibly TRBD1 (5 bases). Trimming removed 7 bases from V and 1 base from J, with 10 bases in between. The CDR3 is 13 residues long. Germline CDR1 SEHNR, CDR2 FQNEAQ (reference sequence). The CDR3 DNA is TGTGCCAGCACTCGACAGCCCCAAGAGACCCAGTACTTC. As protein: CASTRQPQETQYF.

The sample holds many counts of this clonotype. The V and J genes are TRBV20-1 and TRBJ2-5; D not resolved. Trimming left V 5 bases short and J 5 bases short, with 12 bases between. The CDR3 runs 12 residues. Germline CDR1 DFQATT, CDR2 SNEGSKA (reference sequence). The CDR3 DNA follows: TGCAGTGCTTACATGGGCCGGGAGACCCAGTACTTC. As protein: CSAYMGRETQYF.

This clonotype was seen more than once but under ten times. The J gene is TRBJ2-2, the V gene TRBV24-1, with TRBD1 matching 8 bases. CDR1 and CDR2 (germline): KGHDR, SFDVKD. V shed 3 bases and J 7 bases; nucleotides not matched to a gene: 6. The CDR3 contains 15 residues. CDR3 region: CATSDPRGPGGELFF. CDR3 DNA: TGTGCCACCAGTGATCCCAGGGGGCCTGGCGGGGAGCTGTTTTTT.

There are many counts of this clonotype. The chain joins TRBV23-1 to TRBJ2-2; TRBD2 might be the D (5 bases). Being an ORF, TRBV23-1 has a function that is uncertain. The V gene lost 2 bases and the J gene lost 3 bases, with 13 bases spanning the gap. The CDR3 has 16 residues. CDR3 region: CASSQIEGDDTGELFF. For the CDR3, the DNA is TGCGCCAGCAGTCAAATCGAGGGAGATGACACCGGGGAGCTGTTTTTT.

This clonotype came up a few times. The V call is TRBV7-2, the J call TRBJ1-2, with TRBD1 matching over 12 bases. CDR1 is SGHTA, CDR2 FQGNSA, per germline. The CDR3 has 16 residues. V shed 5 bases, J shed 8 bases, and the junction held 12 bases outside the gene matches. The CDR3 reads CASSPNLGTGGGGYTF. The DNA for the CDR3 is TGTGCCAGCAGCCCAAACCTTGGGACAGGGGGCGGCGGCTACACCTTC.

Many counts were recorded for this clonotype. The chain has TRBV10-2 and TRBJ1-5, with TRBD1 identical over 7 bases. There are 17 residues in the CDR3. The trim removed 6 bases at V and 7 bases at J, leaving 18 bases unmatched. CDR1 and CDR2 from the germline V gene are WSHSY and SAAADI. The CDR3 DNA sequence: TGCGCCAGCAGCCCCTCCGCCGGGACAGAGTATCACCAGCCCCAGCATTTT. Translating it yields CASSPSAGTEYHQPQHF.

This clonotype was observed at least ten times. V gene TRBV6-5 combines with J gene TRBJ2-7, with D possibly being TRBD1 (5 bases). CDR1 and CDR2 from the germline V gene are MNHEY and SVGAGI. The length of the CDR3 is 14 residues. V was shortened by 0 bases and J by 3 bases, with 9 bases between the two germline ends. The CDR3 is CASSYSVTGYEQYV. The CDR3 DNA follows: TGTGCCAGCAGTTACTCGGTCACAGGCTACGAGCAGTACGTC.

This clonotype was recorded many times. The chain uses TRBV5-1 and TRBJ2-1; TRBD1 or TRBD2 may be the D gene (7 bases each). The V and J ends lost 3 bases and 3 bases respectively, with 16 bases between them. There are 16 residues in the CDR3. CDR1 and CDR2 (germline): SGHRS, YFSETQ. The CDR3 DNA is TGCGCCAGCAGCTCTGACTCAGGGGGGGGCTACAATGAGCAGTTCTTC. Amino acids: CASSSDSGGGYNEQFF.

At least ten counts were recorded for this clonotype. The chain is built from TRBV4-1 and TRBJ1-2; perhaps TRBD1 as D (5 bases). Germline V CDR1 and CDR2: MGHRA, YSYEKL. The CDR3 has 16 amino acids. The V end was cut by 3 bases, the J end by 5 bases, with 19 bases between. The CDR3 protein is CASSHTPVDRLYGYTF. CDR3 nucleotide sequence: TGCGCCAGCAGCCACACCCCAGTTGACAGACTTTATGGCTACACCTTC.

At least ten counts were recorded for this clonotype. The chain has TRBV5-1 and TRBJ2-5, with 8 bases matching TRBD2. The V and J ends lost 4 bases and 5 bases, in that order; junction bases with no gene match: 10. From germline, CDR1 is SGHRS and CDR2 YFSETQ. The length of the CDR3 is 15 residues. The CDR3 sequence is CASSLSGTSAETQYF. DNA of the CDR3: TGCGCCAGCAGCCTTAGCGGGACCTCCGCGGAGACCCAGTACTTC.

Ten or more counts support this clonotype. The chain employs TRBV10-3 and TRBJ1-1; D uncertain. V was shortened by 4 bases and J by 0 bases, with 15 bases between the two germline ends. The CDR3 loop spans 16 amino acids. Germline lookup yields CDR1 ENHRY and CDR2 SYGVKD. CDR3 coding DNA: TGTGCCATCAGTGCCCTAGCCTCTGGGATGAACACTGAAGCTTTCTTT. It codes for CAISALASGMNTEAFF.

This clonotype was recorded at least ten times. The chain is built from TRBV20-1 and TRBJ2-7; 9 bases match TRBD2. This CDR3 is 15 amino acids long. The V and J ends lost 3 bases and 0 bases, in that order; junction bases with no gene match: 6. Germline assignment: CDR1 DFQATT and CDR2 SNEGSKA (reference sequence). As DNA, the CDR3 is TGCAGTGCTAGTGGGGGACTAGCCGACTCCTACGAGCAGTACGTC. Its protein product is CSASGGLADSYEQYV.

There are many counts of this clonotype. The V gene is TRBV5-1, the J gene TRBJ1-1; D is possibly TRBD1 (5 bases). CDR1 and CDR2 (germline): SGHRS, YFSETQ. The germline V and J ends were trimmed by 3 bases and 7 bases, with 13 bases remaining between them. The CDR3 loop spans 13 amino acids. The CDR3 spells CASSSGPGVEAFF. The CDR3 nucleotides read TGCGCCAGCAGCTCGGGTCCGGGGGTTGAAGCTTTCTTT.

This clonotype was picked up many times. The CDR3 reads CASSQEGLETQYF. The CDR3 coding sequence is TGTGCCAGCAGCCAAGAGGGGCTAGAGACCCAGTACTTC. This rearrangement joins TRBV4-2 to TRBJ2-5; a weak D match, TRBD1 (5 bases). The CDR3 spans 13 residues. V lost 0 bases, J lost 4 bases, and 6 bases lay in between. Per germline, CDR1 LGHNA and CDR2 YNFKEQ.

The rearrangement joins TRBV29-1 to TRBJ2-5; 10 nucleotides align to TRBD2. Germline assignment: CDR1 SQVTM and CDR2 ANQGSEA. This CDR3 comprises 13 residues. V lost 7 bases to trimming and J lost 4 bases; unmatched junction nucleotides: 6. In DNA, the CDR3 is TGCAGCGCCCAGGAGCGGGGGGGAGAGACCCAGTACTTC. Translation: CSAQERGGETQYF.

The gene calls are TRBV9 and TRBJ2-1; 8 bases agree with TRBD1. This CDR3 contains 15 residues. V trimming: 4 bases; J trimming: 3 bases; junction bases outside the gene matches: 6. CDR1 is SGDLS, CDR2 YYNGEE, per germline. Here the CDR3 reads CASSSGTGFYNEQFF. The CDR3 DNA is TGTGCCAGCAGCTCCGGGACAGGATTCTACAATGAGCAGTTCTTC.

At least ten counts were recorded for this clonotype. J is TRBJ1-4 and V is TRBV12-3 or TRBV12-4, with a possible D match to TRBD1 (6 bases). Between the trimmed V and J ends, which lost 3 bases and 8 bases, there was a span of 16 bases. The CDR3 has 15 residues. The CDR3 here is CASSFLGTPPEKLFF. In nucleotides, the CDR3 is TGTGCCAGCAGTTTTCTGGGGACACCTCCAGAAAAACTGTTTTTT.

This clonotype was found many times. The chain employs TRBV7-2 and TRBJ2-4; 8 bases are shared with TRBD1. The germline CDR1 and CDR2 sequences are SGHTA and FQGNSA. The length of the CDR3 is 15 residues. Germline trimming cut 4 bases from V and 6 bases from J; bases unmatched to any gene: 8. CDR3: CASSYGPGGGNIQYF. CDR3 DNA sequence: TGTGCCAGCAGCTACGGTCCAGGGGGCGGAAACATTCAGTACTTC.

This clonotype was picked up many times. The chain recombines TRBV27 with TRBJ2-7; D ambiguous. The V gene's germline CDR1 is MNHEY and CDR2 SMNVEV (reference sequence). CDR3 length: 11 residues. V was cut by 2 bases and J by 5 bases, with 4 bases left in between. The CDR3 DNA reads as TGTGCCAGCAGTTTAGGGCACGAGCAGTACTTC. Its translation is CASSLGHEQYF.

In its sample, this clonotype was seen many times. The chain joins TRBV12-3 or TRBV12-4 to TRBJ2-1, with D hard to call. This CDR3 comprises 15 residues. The V and J ends lost 1 base and 4 bases respectively, with 11 bases between them. In DNA, the CDR3 is TGTGCCAGCAGTTTAGTTTGGGCGCGTTACAATGAGCAGTTCTTC. Translation gives CASSLVWARYNEQFF.

This chain joins TRBV24-1 and TRBJ1-1; TRBD1 might be the D (5 bases). V lost 5 bases to trimming and J lost 4 bases, with 16 bases between them. Germline CDR1 KGHDR, CDR2 SFDVKD. The CDR3 consists of 15 residues. The CDR3 coding sequence is TGTGCCACCAGTGCCAGAGGAGAGGGGCCCACTGAAGCTTTCTTT. It specifies CATSARGEGPTEAFF.

The sample holds many counts of this clonotype. V usage is TRBV7-2 and J usage is TRBJ1-2; perhaps TRBD1 as D (6 bases). Deletions cut 9 bases from V and 4 bases from J, with 18 bases between. The V gene's germline CDR1 is SGHTA and CDR2 FQGNSA. CDR3 length: 14 residues. DNA of the CDR3: TGTGCCAGTAAAATGCCGGGACAAATCTATGGCTACACCTTC. It translates to CASKMPGQIYGYTF.